This TCR beta chain was sequenced for a study of blood T cells in healthy people across ages. Notes on the study in general: The unsorted PBMCs prevented any conclusive comparison of naive versus antigen-experienced cells. Changes seen in expanded clonotypes were possibly confounded by donor CMV status left unknown.

Per the germline V gene, CDR1 is MNHEY and CDR2 is SMNVEV (reference sequence). Deletions cut 5 bases from V and 2 bases from J, with 11 bases between. The CDR3 has 14 residues. This clonotype has more than one count but fewer than ten. Its antigen is currently unknown. A second about 7 to 11 cycle PCR used barcoded and J-beta primers. MiXCR, run by TCRdb on the 5' RACE reads, gives a single entry per CDR3 protein. Of 600,000 to 850,000 distinct CDR3 sequences in the sample, about 25% were seen once. The sample was also reused in another study, on T cells of mothers and their children.

Specimen: blood. This receptor was obtained from a boy aged 5-17 years in good health. This chain joins TRBV27 and TRBJ2-3; no reliable D call. DNA of the CDR3: TGTGCCAGCAGTGAACGCAGCCTCACAGATACGCAGTATTTT. This encodes CASSERSLTDTQYF.